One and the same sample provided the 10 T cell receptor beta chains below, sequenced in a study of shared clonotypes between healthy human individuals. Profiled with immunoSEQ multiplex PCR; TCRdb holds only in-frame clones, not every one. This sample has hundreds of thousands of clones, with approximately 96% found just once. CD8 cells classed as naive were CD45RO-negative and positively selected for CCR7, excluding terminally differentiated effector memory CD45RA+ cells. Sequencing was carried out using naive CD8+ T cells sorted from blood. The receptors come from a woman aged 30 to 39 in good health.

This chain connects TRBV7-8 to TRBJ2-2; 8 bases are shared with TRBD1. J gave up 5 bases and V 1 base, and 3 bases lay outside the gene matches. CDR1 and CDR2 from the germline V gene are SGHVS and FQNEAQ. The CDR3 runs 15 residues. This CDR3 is CASSLGTGSTGELFF. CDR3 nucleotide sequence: TGTGCCAGCAGCTTAGGGACAGGGTCGACCGGGGAGCTGTTTTTT.

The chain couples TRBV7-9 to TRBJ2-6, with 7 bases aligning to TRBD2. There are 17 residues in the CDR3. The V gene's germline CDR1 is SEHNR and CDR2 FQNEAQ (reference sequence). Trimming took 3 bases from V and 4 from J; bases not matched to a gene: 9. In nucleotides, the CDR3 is TGTGCCAGCAGCTTGGAATTGGCGGGAGCCGGGGCCAACGTCCTGACTTTC. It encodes CASSLELAGAGANVLTF.

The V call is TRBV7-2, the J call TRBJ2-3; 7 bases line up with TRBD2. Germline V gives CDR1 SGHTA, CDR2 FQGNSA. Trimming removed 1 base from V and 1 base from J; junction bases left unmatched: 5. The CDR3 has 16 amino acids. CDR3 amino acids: CASSLDVTSGTDTQYF. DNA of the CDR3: TGTGCCAGCAGCTTAGATGTCACTAGCGGCACAGATACGCAGTATTTT.

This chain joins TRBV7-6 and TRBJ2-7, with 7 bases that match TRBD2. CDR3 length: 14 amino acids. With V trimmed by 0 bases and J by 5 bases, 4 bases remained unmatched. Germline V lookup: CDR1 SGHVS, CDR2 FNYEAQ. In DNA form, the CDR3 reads TGTGCCAGCAGCTTAGCTGGGACTACCCACGAGCAGTACTTC. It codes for CASSLAGTTHEQYF.

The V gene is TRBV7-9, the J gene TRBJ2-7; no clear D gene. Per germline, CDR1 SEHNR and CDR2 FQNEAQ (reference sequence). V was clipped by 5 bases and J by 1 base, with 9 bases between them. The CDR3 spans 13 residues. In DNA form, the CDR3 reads TGTGCCAGCAGCCCCACGACTTCCTACGAGCAGTACTTC. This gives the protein CASSPTTSYEQYF. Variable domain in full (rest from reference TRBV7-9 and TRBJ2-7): DTGVSQNPRHKITKRGQNVTFRCDPISEHNRLYWYRQTLGQGPEFLTYFQNEAQLEKSRLLSDRFSAERPKGSFSTLEIQRTEQGDSAMYLCASSPTTSYEQYFGPGTRLTVT.

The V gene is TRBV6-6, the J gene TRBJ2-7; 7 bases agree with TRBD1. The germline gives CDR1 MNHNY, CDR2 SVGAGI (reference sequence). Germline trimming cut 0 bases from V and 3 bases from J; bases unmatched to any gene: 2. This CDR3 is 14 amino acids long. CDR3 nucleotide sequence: TGTGCCAGCAGTTACTCACAGGGGATCTACGAGCAGTACTTC. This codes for CASSYSQGIYEQYF.

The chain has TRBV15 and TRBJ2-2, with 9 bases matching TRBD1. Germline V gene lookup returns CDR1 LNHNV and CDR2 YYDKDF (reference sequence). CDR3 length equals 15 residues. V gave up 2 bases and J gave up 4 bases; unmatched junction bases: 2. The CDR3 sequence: CATSRSDRGTGELFF. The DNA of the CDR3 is TGTGCCACCAGCAGATCGGACAGGGGCACCGGGGAGCTGTTTTTT.

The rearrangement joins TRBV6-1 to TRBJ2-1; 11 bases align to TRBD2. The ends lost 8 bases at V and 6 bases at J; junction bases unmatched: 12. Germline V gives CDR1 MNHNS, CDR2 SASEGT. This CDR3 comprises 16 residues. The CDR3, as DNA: TGTGCCAGCGGGGAAGTACTAGCGGGAGTAAGCAATGAGCAGTTCTTC. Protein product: CASGEVLAGVSNEQFF.

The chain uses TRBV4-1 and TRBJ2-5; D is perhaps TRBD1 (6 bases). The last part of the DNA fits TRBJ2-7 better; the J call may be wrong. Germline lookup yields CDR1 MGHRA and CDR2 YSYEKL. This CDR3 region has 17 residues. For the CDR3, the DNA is TGCGCCAGCAGCCAAGGGGGCGCTAAACAGGGACATTTCGAGCAGTACTTC. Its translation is CASSQGGAKQGHFEQYF.

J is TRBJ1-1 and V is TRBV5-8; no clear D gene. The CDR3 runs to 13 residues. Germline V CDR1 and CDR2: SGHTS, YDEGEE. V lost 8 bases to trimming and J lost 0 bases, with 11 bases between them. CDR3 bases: TGTGCCAGAACCCAACAGATGAACACTGAAGCTTTCTTT. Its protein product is CARTQQMNTEAFF. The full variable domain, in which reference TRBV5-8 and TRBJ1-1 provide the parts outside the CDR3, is EAGVTQSPTHLIKTRGQQATLRCSPISGHTSVYWYQQALGLGLQFLLWYDEGEERNRGNFPPRFSGRQFPNYSSELNVNALELEDSALYLCARTQQMNTEAFFGQGTRLTVV.